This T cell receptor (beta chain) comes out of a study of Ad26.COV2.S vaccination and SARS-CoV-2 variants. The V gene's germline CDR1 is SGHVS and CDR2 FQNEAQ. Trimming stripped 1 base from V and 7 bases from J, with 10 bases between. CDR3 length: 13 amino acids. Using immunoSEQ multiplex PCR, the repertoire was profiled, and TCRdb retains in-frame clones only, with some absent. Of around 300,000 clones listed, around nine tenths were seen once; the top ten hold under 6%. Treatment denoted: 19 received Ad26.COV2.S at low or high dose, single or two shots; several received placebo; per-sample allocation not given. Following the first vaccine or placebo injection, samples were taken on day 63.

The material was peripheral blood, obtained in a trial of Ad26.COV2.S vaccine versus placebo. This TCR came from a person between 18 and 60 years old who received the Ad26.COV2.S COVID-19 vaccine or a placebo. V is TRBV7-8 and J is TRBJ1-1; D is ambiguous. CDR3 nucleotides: TGTGCCAGCAGCTTAGGAGGCTTTGGTGAAGCTTTCTTT. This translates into CASSLGGFGEAFF.